This entry features one T cell receptor beta chain sequence. The antigen remains unidentified. Time point reported: newly diagnosed GD, antithyroid drugs for less than 3 months. From PBMCs, RNA was extracted and then used to make the TCR library. Tubes containing EDTA received nine milliliters of drawn peripheral blood. The germline CDR1 and CDR2 sequences are LGHDT and YNNKEL (reference sequence). The CDR3 is 15 residues long. The V and J ends lost 10 bases and 2 bases respectively, with 21 bases between them. This entry is derived from a study of regulatory T cells in long-lasting Graves disease. Findings and caveats of the study: Persistent disease was characterized by preferential usage of TRBV28, TRBJ1-2 and TRBJ2-5. Reduced TCR diversity was observed in persistent Graves' patients versus newly diagnosed patients.

Sequencing libraries for TCR beta were prepared with iRepertoire HTBI primers and Arm-PCR of CDR3 regions. MiXCR, applied by TCRdb to the multiplex PCR reads, yields one record per CDR3 protein. Of about 430,000 distinct CDR3 sequences listed, about 15% are singletons. This sample also belongs to another study, concerning T cells in Graves' hyperthyroidism and ophthalmopathy. From that study: Blood shared most expanded thyroid clonotypes above 0.001.

The chain joins TRBV3-1 to TRBJ2-7; tentatively, D is TRBD2 (6 bases). The receptor comes from a woman between 40 and 50 years old with Graves disease. Here the sequenced sample was peripheral blood mononuclear cells (PBMCs), taken at new diagnosis, from a patient treated with antithyroid drugs. The CDR3, as DNA: TGTGCCATCACCCAATGGGGGGTTTATCCCTACGAGCAGTACTTC. Translation: CAITQWGVYPYEQYF.